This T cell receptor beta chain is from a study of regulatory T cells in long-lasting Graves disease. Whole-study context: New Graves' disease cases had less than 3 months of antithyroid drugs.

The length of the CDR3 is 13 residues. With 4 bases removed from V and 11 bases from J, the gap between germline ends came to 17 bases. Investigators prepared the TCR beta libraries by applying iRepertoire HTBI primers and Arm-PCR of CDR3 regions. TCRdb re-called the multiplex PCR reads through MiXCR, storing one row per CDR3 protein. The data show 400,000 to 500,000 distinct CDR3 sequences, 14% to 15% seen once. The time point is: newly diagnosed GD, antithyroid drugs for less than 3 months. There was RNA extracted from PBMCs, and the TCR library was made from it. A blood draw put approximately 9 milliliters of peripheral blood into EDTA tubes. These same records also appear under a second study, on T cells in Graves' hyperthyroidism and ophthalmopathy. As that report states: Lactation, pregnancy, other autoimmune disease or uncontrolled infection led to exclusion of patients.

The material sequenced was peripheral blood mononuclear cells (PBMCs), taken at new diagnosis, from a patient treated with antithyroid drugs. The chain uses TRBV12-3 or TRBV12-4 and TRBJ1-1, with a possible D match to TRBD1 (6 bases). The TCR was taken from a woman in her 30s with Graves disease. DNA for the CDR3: TGTGCCAGCAGTTGGACAGAGGGCAGGGTTGCTTTCTTT. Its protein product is CASSWTEGRVAFF.